This TCR beta chain was retrieved from a study of PD-L1 blockade in urothelial cancer. CDR3 length: 14 residues. The V end was cut by 2 bases, the J end by 4 bases, with 8 bases between. Germline assignment: CDR1 SGHDN and CDR2 FVKESK. TCRdb keeps only in-frame clones here, not all; method: immunoSEQ multiplex PCR. This table holds about 76,000 clones, around 93% found once. This sample's time point: peripheral blood 6 weeks after treatment start. This specimen was PBMCs, taken around atezolizumab (anti-PD-L1) treatment. The chain uses TRBV14 and TRBJ2-2; the D is unclear. The sequence was obtained from a woman older than 75 with urothelial cancer. CDR3: CASSQHAGTGELFF. CDR3 nucleotides: TGTGCCAGCAGCCAACATGCCGGCACCGGGGAGCTGTTTTTT.